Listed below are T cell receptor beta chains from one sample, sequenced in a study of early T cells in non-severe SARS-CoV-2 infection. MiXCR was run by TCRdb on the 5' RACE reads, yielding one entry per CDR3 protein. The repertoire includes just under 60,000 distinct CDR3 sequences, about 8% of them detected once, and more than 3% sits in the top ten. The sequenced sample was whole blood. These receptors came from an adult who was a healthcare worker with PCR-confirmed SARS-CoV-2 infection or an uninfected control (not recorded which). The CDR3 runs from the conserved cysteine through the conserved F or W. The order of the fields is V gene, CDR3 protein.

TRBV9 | CASSVRTALSPLHF
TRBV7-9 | CASSSTGGLEQYF
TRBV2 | CASRISGTGNTEAFF
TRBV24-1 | CATGVSTDTQYF
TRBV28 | CASIGGTGHYGYTF
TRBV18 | CASSSLGASDTQYF
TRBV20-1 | CSATAERESYEQYF
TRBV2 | CASSASEQVPLSGGQETQYF
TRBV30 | CAWIWQGGAFF
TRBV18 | CASSPTSGRAQDETQYF
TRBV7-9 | CASGDYGYTF
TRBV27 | CASSLRENTEAFF
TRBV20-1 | CSARWRGRQPQHF
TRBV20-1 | CSARDRNNQPQHF
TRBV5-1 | CASSLQGESEKLFF
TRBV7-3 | CASSFYRNNEQFF
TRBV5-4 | CASSLGGGRYNEQFF
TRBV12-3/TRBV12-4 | CASSRANTEAFF
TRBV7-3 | CANYWLAGVPYEQYF
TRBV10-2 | CASRVLAGETQYF
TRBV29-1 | CSVVAQETQYF
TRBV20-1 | CSAKGLAGRYEQYF
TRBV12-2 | CASRLALPGLASHEQYF
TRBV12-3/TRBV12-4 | CASSLHSSYNEQFF